This TCR beta chain was identified during a study of CD8+ T cells in alopecia areata (dated by TCRdb to the late 2010s). For the study in its entirety: The treated patients, all with moderate-to-severe alopecia areata, were enrolled in an open-label pilot trial of oral tofacitinib given at 5 to 10 mg twice daily. In both human patients and the C3H/HeJ mouse model, the study applied high-throughput TCRbeta sequencing to look at T cell clonal expansion in alopecia areata. TCRbeta CDR3 regions were amplified by immunoSEQ multiplex PCR using 35 Vbeta forward and 13 Jbeta reverse primers. Human TCRbeta sequencing covered scalp tissue and sorted CD4+ and CD8+ peripheral blood T cells from patchy and totalis/universalis alopecia areata patients and healthy controls. Biopsies were taken from tofacitinib-treated patients at baseline and again at 4 and 24 weeks into treatment, and several of those patients also had a later scalp biopsy. RNA came from the PAXgene miRNA kit for fixed scalp, the miRNeasy kit for PBMCs, and the RNeasy kit for mouse skin. Scalp clonality was compared among normal scalp (n=4), patchy alopecia areata scalp (n=8), and alopecia totalis/universalis scalp (n=8). Patients received tofacitinib for 6 to 18 months and were then followed off drug for 6 months to check for delayed response and recurrence. What the study reported, not specific to this receptor: TCR sequences shared between patients were less clear than in mice, possibly partly because of HLA diversity in the patient population. Compared with normal scalp, lesional scalp had higher clonality and more expanded CD8+ clones, particularly in alopecia totalis/universalis, a pattern that suggests antigenic drive. Unlike mouse skin, where gammadelta T cells dominate, normal human skin contains resident alphabeta T cells that get sequenced too, which complicates analysis of the scalp TCR repertoire.

Taken with the paper, the label for time point translates to: baseline before oral tofacitinib. From alopecia areata patients, peripheral blood was collected along with lesional scalp punch biopsies. After PBMCs were isolated by density centrifugation and stained for CD3, CD4 and CD8, a FACSAria was used to sort CD4+ and CD8+ T cells. The germline V and J ends show losses of 5 bases and 2 bases respectively, and no gene match explains 16 bases of the junction. The CDR3 covers 18 residues, taking in both the cysteine and the phenylalanine. CDR3 DNA only is kept here, 54 bases in frame from base 1. The germline V gene sets CDR1 to SGHTA and CDR2 to FQGNSA. The library was obtained by the immunoSEQ multiplex PCR assay. For TCR sequencing, RNA was extracted from every sample and reverse transcribed into cDNA to serve as template. SuperScript III was used to make first-strand cDNA, primed with a 2:1 mix of oligo-dT and random hexamers. A synthetic immune receptor repertoire was used to measure amplification bias, and any remaining bias was corrected computationally. Per the source publication's procedure: After raw reads were preprocessed to remove errors, the CDR3 was defined following IMGT conventions as running from the conserved cysteine to phenylalanine. To get clonality, Shannon entropy was normalized by log2 of the number of productive unique TCRs and the result was subtracted from 1. Whether each scalp clone was CD4 or CD8 was inferred by checking scalp TCRbeta sequences against the CD4 and CD8 repertoires from sorted blood. This immuneACCESS table, as held by TCRdb, lists in-frame sequences with V and J called but not all clones. Of the missing ones, under half trace to an unresolved V gene in checked studies; the others have no known cause. From that table come the V and J calls and clone size; the DNA was used to work out D and trimming. This sample is represented by about 150,000 clones; roughly 62% of them were singletons. In total, the top ten clones hold about 6.8% of the sample.

A note on this clone: Which antigen it targets is not known. No base quality information exists; no much larger clone differs at one position.

The receptor comes from a human donor with alopecia areata. This specimen was CD4+ T cells sorted from blood, taken at week 0. This chain is built from TRBV7-2 and TRBJ2-7, with 9 junctional bases fitting TRBD2. The nucleotide sequence is TGTGCCAGCAGCCGAGCCCCATCTAGCGGGGTTAGGGCCTACGAGCAGTACTTC. Translated, this gives CASSRAPSSGVRAYEQYF.